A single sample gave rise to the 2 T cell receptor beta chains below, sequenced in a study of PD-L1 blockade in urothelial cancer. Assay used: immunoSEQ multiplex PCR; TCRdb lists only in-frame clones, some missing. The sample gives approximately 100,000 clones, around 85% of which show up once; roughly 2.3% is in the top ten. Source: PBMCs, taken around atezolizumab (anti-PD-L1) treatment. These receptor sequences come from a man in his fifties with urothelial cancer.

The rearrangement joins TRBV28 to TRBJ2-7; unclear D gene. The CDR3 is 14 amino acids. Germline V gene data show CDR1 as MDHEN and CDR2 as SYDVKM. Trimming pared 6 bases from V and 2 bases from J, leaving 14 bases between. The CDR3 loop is CASSRHGPTYEQYF. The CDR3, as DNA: TGTGCCAGCAGCCGACATGGGCCCACCTACGAGCAGTACTTC.

Here the CDR3 reads CASSLVTGRQTNTGELFF. The CDR3 DNA reads TGTGCCAGCAGCTTGGTGACAGGGAGACAAACGAACACCGGGGAGCTGTTTTTT. The V gene is TRBV5-6, the J gene TRBJ2-2; 7 bases agree with TRBD1. This CDR3 region has 18 residues. Germline V lookup: CDR1 SGHDT, CDR2 YYEEEE. V gave up 0 bases and J gave up 0 bases; unmatched junction bases: 8.